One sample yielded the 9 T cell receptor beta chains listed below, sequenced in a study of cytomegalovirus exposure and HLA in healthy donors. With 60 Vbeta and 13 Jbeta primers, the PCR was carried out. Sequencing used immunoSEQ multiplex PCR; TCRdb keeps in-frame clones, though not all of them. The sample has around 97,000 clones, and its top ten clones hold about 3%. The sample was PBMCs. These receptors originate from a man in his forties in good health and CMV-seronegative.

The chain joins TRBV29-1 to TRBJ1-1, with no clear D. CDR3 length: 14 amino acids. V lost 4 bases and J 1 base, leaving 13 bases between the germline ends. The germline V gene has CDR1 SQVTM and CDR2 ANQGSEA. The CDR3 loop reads CSVVVAGKNTEAFF. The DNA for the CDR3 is TGCAGCGTTGTTGTTGCGGGGAAGAACACTGAAGCTTTCTTT.

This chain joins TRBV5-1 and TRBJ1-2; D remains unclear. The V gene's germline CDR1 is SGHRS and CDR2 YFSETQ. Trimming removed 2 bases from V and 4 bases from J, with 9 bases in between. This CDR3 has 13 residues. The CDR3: CASSLILPYGYTF. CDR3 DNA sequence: TGCGCCAGCAGCTTAATCCTCCCCTATGGCTACACCTTC.

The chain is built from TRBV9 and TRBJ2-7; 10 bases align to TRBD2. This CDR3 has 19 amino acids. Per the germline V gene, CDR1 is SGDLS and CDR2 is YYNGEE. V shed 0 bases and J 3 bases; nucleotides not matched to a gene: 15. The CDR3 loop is CASSVASTSGTPNSYEQYF. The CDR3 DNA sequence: TGTGCCAGCAGCGTAGCTTCAACTAGCGGGACCCCAAATAGCTACGAGCAGTACTTC.

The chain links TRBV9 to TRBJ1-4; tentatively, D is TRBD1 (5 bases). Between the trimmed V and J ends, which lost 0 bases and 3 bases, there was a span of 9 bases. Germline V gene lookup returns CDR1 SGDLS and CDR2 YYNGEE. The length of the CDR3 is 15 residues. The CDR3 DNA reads TGTGCCAGCAGCGTAGATCAGGGCCCTAATGAAAAACTGTTTTTT. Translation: CASSVDQGPNEKLFF.

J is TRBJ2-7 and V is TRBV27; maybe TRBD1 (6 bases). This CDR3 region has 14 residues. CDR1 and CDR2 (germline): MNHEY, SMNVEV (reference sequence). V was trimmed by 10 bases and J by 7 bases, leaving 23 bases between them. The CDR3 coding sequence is TGTGCCACCGCAGTCCCAGGGGCATTTAGAGAGCAGTACTTC. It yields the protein CATAVPGAFREQYF.

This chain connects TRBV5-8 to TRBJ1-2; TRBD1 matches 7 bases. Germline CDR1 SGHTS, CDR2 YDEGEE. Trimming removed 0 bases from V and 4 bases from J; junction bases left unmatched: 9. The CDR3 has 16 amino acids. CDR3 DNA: TGTGCCAGCAGCTTGGTGGTGGGGACAGCTGCCTATGGCTACACCTTC. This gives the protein CASSLVVGTAAYGYTF.

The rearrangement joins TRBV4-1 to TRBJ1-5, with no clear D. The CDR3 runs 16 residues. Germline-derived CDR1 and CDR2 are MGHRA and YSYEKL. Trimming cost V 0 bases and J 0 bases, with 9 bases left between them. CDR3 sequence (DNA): TGCGCCAGCAGCCAAGATCCAGGTTATAGCAATCAGCCCCAGCATTTT. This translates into CASSQDPGYSNQPQHF.

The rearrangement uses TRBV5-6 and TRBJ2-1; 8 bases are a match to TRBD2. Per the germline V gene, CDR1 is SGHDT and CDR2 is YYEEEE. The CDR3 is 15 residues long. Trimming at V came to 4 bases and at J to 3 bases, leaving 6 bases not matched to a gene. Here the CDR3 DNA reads TGTGCCAGCAGCGCGGGGACTAGTATCTACAATGAGCAGTTCTTC. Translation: CASSAGTSIYNEQFF. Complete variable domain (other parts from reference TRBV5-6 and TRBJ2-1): DAGVTQSPTHLIKTRGQQVTLRCSPKSGHDTVSWYQQALGQGPQFIFQYYEEEERQRGNFPDRFSGHQFPNYSSELNVNALLLGDSALYLCASSAGTSIYNEQFFGPGTRLTVL.

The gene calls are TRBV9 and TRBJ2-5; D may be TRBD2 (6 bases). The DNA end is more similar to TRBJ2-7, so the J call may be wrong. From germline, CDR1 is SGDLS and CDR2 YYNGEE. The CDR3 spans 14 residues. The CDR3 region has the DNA TGTGCCAGCAGCGTAGGGGGGGTCTCCTACGAGCAGTACTTC. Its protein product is CASSVGGVSYEQYF.